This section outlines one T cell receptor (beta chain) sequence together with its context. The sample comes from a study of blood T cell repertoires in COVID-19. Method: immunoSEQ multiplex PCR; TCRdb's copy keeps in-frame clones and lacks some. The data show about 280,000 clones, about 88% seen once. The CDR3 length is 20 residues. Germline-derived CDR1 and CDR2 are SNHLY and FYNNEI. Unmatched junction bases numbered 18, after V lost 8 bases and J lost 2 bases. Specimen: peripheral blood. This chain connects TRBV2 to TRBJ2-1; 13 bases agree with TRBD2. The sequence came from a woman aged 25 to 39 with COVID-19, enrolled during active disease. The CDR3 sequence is CASEVTVRTSGSGAYNEQFF. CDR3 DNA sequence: TGTGCCAGCGAAGTAACCGTCCGGACTAGCGGGAGTGGGGCCTACAATGAGCAGTTCTTC.